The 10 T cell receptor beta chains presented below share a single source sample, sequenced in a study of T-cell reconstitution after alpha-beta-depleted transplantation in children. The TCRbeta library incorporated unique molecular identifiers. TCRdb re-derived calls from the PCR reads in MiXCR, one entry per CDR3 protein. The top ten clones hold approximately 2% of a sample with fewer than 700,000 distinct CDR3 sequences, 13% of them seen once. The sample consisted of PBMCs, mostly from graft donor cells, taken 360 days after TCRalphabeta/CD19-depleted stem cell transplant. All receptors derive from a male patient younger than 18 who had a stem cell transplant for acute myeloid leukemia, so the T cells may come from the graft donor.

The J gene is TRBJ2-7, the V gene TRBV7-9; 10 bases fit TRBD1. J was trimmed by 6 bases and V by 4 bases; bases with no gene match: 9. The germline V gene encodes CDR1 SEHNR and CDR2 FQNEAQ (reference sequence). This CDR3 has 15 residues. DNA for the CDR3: TGTGCCAGCAGCTCCTACCGGGACAGGGGTTCCGAGCAGTACTTC. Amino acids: CASSSYRDRGSEQYF.

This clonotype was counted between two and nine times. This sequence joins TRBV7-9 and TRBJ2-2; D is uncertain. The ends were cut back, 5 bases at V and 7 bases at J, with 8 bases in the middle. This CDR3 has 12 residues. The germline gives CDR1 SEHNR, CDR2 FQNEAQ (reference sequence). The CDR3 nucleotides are TGTGCCAGCAGCCCCCATCGCGGGGAGCTGTTTTTT. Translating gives CASSPHRGELFF. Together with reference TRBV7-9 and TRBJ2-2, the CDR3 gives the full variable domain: DTGVSQNPRHKITKRGQNVTFRCDPISEHNRLYWYRQTLGQGPEFLTYFQNEAQLEKSRLLSDRFSAERPKGSFSTLEIQRTEQGDSAMYLCASSPHRGELFFGEGSRLTVL.

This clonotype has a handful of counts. CDR3 nucleotide sequence: TGCAGCGCAGGGAGCACAGTCGGGGGAGGAACTGAAGCTTTCTTT. Encoded protein: CSAGSTVGGGTEAFF. The chain uses TRBV29-1 and TRBJ1-1; D is perhaps TRBD1 (5 bases). CDR1 SQVTM and CDR2 ANQGSEA come from the germline V gene. The CDR3 runs to 15 residues. The V gene lost 7 bases and the J gene lost 5 bases, with 23 bases spanning the gap.

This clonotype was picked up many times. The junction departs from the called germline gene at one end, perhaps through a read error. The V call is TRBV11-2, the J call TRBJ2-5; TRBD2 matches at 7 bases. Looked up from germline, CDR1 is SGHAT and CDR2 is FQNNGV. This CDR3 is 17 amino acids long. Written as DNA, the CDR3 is TGTGCCAGCAGCCTAGATTGGGCTAGCGGTGCCCAAGAGACCCAGTACTTC. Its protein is CASSLDWASGAQETQYF.

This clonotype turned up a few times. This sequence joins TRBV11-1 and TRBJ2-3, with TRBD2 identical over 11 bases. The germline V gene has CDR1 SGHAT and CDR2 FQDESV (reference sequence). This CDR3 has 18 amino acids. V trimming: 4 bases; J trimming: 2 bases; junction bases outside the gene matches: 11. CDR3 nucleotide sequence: TGTGCCAGCAGCTCTGCCCCCCTAGCGGGAGGTAACACAGATACGCAGTATTTT. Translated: CASSSAPLAGGNTDTQYF.

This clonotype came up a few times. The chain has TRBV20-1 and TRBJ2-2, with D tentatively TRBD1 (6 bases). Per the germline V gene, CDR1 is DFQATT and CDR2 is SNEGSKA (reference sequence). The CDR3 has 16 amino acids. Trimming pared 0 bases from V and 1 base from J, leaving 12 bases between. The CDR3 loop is CSARDDGRGNTGELFF. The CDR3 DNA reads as TGCAGTGCTAGAGATGACGGCAGGGGGAACACCGGGGAGCTGTTTTTT.

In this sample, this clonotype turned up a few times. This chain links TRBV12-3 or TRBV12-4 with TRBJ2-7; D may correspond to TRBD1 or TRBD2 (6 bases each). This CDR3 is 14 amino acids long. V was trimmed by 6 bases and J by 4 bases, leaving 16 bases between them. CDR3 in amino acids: CASRIDRTKYEQYF. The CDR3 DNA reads TGTGCCAGCAGGATCGACAGGACTAAATACGAGCAGTACTTC.

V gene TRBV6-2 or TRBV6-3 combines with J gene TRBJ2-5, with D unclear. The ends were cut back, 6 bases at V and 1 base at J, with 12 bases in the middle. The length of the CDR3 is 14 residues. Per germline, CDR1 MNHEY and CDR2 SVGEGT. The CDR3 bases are TGTGCCAGCAGCCGGACGAGATTCCAAGAGACCCAGTACTTC. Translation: CASSRTRFQETQYF.

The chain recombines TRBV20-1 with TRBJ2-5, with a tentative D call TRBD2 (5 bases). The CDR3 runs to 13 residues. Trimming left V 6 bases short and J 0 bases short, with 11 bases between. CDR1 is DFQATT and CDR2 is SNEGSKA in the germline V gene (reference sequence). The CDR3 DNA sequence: TGCAGTGCGGAGGAACTGGACCAAGAGACCCAGTACTTC. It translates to CSAEELDQETQYF.

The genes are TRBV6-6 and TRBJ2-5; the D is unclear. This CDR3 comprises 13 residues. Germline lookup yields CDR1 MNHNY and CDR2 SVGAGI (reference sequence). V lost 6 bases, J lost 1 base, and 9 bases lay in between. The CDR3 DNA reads TGTGCCAGCAGACCCGCGGTCCAAGAGACCCAGTACTTC. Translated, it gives CASRPAVQETQYF.